This record looks at one T cell receptor (beta chain) sequence and its context. What it recognizes is unknown. Sequencing was performed with immunoSEQ multiplex PCR; in TCRdb, only in-frame clones are kept and a portion is missing. The sample includes about 70,000 clones, 75% to 90% seen only once; the top ten take about a tenth. This sample was taken from a study of lymphopenia after photon versus proton radiotherapy. Overall study results and limits: Survival link was tested only in deceased patients; proton benefit remains a possibility. Under photons, naive T cells and diversity fell while effector/memory populations rose. Larger post-nadir TCR diversity loss correlated inversely with survival in deceased patients.

The TCR originated in an older man with esophageal cancer. Sequencing was performed on peripheral blood, taken from a patient treated with proton-based radiotherapy.

The CDR3 reads CASSVSSDTGELFF. CDR3 coding DNA: TGTGCCAGCAGCGTAAGTTCGGACACCGGGGAGCTGTTTTTT. The chain combines TRBV9 with TRBJ2-2; D gene uncertain. Per germline, CDR1 SGDLS and CDR2 YYNGEE. This CDR3 comprises 14 residues. Trimming stripped 1 base from V and 3 bases from J, with 7 bases between.